The rows below give T cell receptor beta chains drawn from one sample of a study of control samples from healthy donors and cancer patients. Here immunoSEQ multiplex PCR was the method, and the copy in TCRdb shows in-frame clones only, minus some. The repertoire holds around 29,000 clones, with about 80% as singletons. Sequencing input: PBMCs. The source is a man in his fifties or sixties with head and neck cancer. CDR3s include the opening cysteine and the closing phenylalanine or tryptophan. A D gene is named only where the DNA matches it firmly. Where a row states a size, it is once, few, many or the class of an expanded clone; other rows omit it.

V	J	size	D	DNA	CDR3
TRBV28	TRBJ2-7	few	NA	TGTGCCAGCAGTTCCGGGACTGCGAGCTCCTACGAGCAGTACTTC	CASSSGTASSYEQYF
TRBV15	TRBJ2-7	NA	NA	TGTGCCACCAGCAGGGACCCGGGACACCTCTACGAGCAGTACTTC	CATSRDPGHLYEQYF
TRBV3-1/TRBV3-2	TRBJ1-1	NA	NA	TGTGCCAGCAGCCAAGGGGGCCGCAGGACTGAAGCTTTCTTT	CASSQGGRRTEAFF
TRBV2	TRBJ2-7	NA	NA	TGTGCCAGCAGAGACTTCCTGGGGAAGTACGAGCAGTACTTC	CASRDFLGKYEQYF
TRBV7-6	TRBJ2-7	NA	TRBD1	TGTGCCAGCAGCTTAGAGACAGGGGTGGGGTCAGGTTCCTACGAGCAGTACTTC	CASSLETGVGSGSYEQYF
TRBV30	TRBJ1-2	medium-sized	TRBD1	TGTGCCTGGGCTCAGGAACTTAAGGGGGCGCGCGGCTACACCTTC	CAWAQELKGARGYTF
TRBV7-9	TRBJ2-7	NA	NA	TGTGCCAGCAGCTTAGGATCCGGGGTTACCTACGAGCAGTACTTC	CASSLGSGVTYEQYF
TRBV18	TRBJ2-7	NA	NA	TGTGCCAGCTCCCGGCAGGATTTCGAGCAGTACTTC	CASSRQDFEQYF
TRBV6-2/TRBV6-3	TRBJ1-5	NA	TRBD1	TGTGCCAGCAGTTACAACCCCGGACAGGGGGCGTATCAGCCCCAGCATTTT	CASSYNPGQGAYQPQHF
TRBV5-1	TRBJ2-2	few	NA	TGCGCCAGCAGCCAGAACACCGGGGAGCTGTTTTTT	CASSQNTGELFF
TRBV19	TRBJ2-2	NA	TRBD1	TGTGCCAGTAGACTCGGACAGGGGGCTGTCGGGGAGCTGTTTTTT	CASRLGQGAVGELFF
TRBV28	TRBJ2-5	once	NA	TGTGCCAGCAGTTTAGTGGGAGACCAGTACTTC	CASSLVGDQYF
TRBV30	TRBJ1-6	NA	NA	TGTGCCTGGGATAGTAGGGAATTGGGTGGACCCCTCCACTTT	CAWDSRELGGPLHF
TRBV9	TRBJ2-6	NA	TRBD1	TGTGCCAGCAGCGCGGGACAGGGCTCCTCTGGGGCCAACGTCCTGACTTTC	CASSAGQGSSGANVLTF
TRBV2	TRBJ1-2	NA	NA	TGTGCCAGTATCATACAGGGAGACTATGGCTACACCTTC	CASIIQGDYGYTF
TRBV10-3	TRBJ2-6	NA	TRBD1	TGTGCCATCAGTAAAACAGGGGCCTGGGAAGGGGCCAACGTCCTGACTTTC	CAISKTGAWEGANVLTF
TRBV19	TRBJ1-5	few	NA	TGTGCCAGTACTAAGGCGGGGGGCAATCAGCCCCAGCATTTT	CASTKAGGNQPQHF
TRBV11-3	TRBJ1-5	NA	NA	TGTGCCAGCAGCTTAGTGGTTAATCAGCCCCAGCATTTT	CASSLVVNQPQHF
TRBV4-2	TRBJ1-1	NA	NA	TGTGCCAGCAGCCAAGATAGGGGTAGGACTGAAGCTTTCTTT	CASSQDRGRTEAFF
TRBV11-2	TRBJ2-7	NA	TRBD1	TGTGCCAGCAGCTTAGTAGGGGCCGGGACAGGGTCCTACGAGCAGTACTTC	CASSLVGAGTGSYEQYF
TRBV29-1	TRBJ1-5	NA	NA	TGCAGCGTTGGAGATAGGAACAATCAGCCCCAGCATTTT	CSVGDRNNQPQHF
TRBV7-9	TRBJ2-5	NA	TRBD1	TGTGCCAGCAGGCCCATGACAGGGCGATCCCAAGAGACCCAGTACTTC	CASRPMTGRSQETQYF
TRBV19	TRBJ2-1	NA	NA	TGTGCCAGTAGTATCAGCCCCCCTAGCGATTCATCCTACAATGAGCAGTTCTTC	CASSISPPSDSSYNEQFF
TRBV29-1	TRBJ2-5	once	TRBD2	TGCAGCGTTTCCCTTGGACTAGCAGAGACCCAGTACTTC	CSVSLGLAETQYF
TRBV11-2	TRBJ2-3	few	NA	TGTGCCAGCAGCTTAGTTTCTAGCCAATTCACAGATACGCAGTATTTT	CASSLVSSQFTDTQYF
TRBV7-7	TRBJ2-7	NA	TRBD1	TGTGCCAGCAGCTTTAAGGGGACAGGGCAAGGCGAGCAGTACTTC	CASSFKGTGQGEQYF
TRBV28	TRBJ1-2	NA	TRBD1	TGTGCCAGCAGTTTTTCCGGGACAGTCGGCTACACCTTC	CASSFSGTVGYTF
TRBV6-6	TRBJ2-1	NA	NA	TGTGCCAGCAGCCGCGACCCTGCGGATGAGCAGTTCTTC	CASSRDPADEQFF
TRBV7-5	TRBJ1-1	NA	NA	TGTGCCAGAAGCTCACCCCGGGGGGCGCTTGGATCCTACACTGAAGCTTTCTTT	CARSSPRGALGSYTEAFF
TRBV3-1/TRBV3-2	TRBJ2-5	NA	NA	TGTGCCAGCAGCCAAGAATTTGGGAAACGGGAGACCCAGTACTTC	CASSQEFGKRETQYF
TRBV3-1/TRBV3-2	TRBJ2-2	few	NA	TGTGCCAGCAGCCCCCCCTGGGGCAGGGAGAACACCGGGGAGCTGTTTTTT	CASSPPWGRENTGELFF
TRBV15	TRBJ1-6	NA	TRBD1	TGTGCCACCAGCCGCGTACTACAGGGGGCGAATTCACCCCTCCACTTT	CATSRVLQGANSPLHF
TRBV6-5	TRBJ2-1	few	TRBD2	TGTGCCAGCAGGCTAAGACTAGCGGGAGACAATGAGCAGTTCTTC	CASRLRLAGDNEQFF
TRBV2	TRBJ2-5	NA	NA	TGTGCCAGCAGTCCTAGACTAGGGGGGGAGACCCAGTACTTC	CASSPRLGGETQYF
TRBV6-6	TRBJ2-7	few	TRBD1	TGTGCCAGCAGGACAGGGGGCGGCTACGAGCAGTACTTC	CASRTGGGYEQYF
TRBV27	TRBJ1-1	medium-sized	NA	TGTGCCAGCAGTTTATCTGATTCCGGAAGGGCTTTCTTT	CASSLSDSGRAFF
TRBV18	TRBJ1-2	NA	NA	TGTGCCAGCCTTAAGACGCGTGGCTACACCTTC	CASLKTRGYTF
TRBV28	TRBJ1-1	NA	TRBD1	TGTGCCAGCAGTTCGACAGGGGTAACAACTGAAGCTTTCTTT	CASSSTGVTTEAFF
TRBV28	TRBJ1-3	NA	NA	TGTGCCAGCAGGGCCGGCTCTGGAAACACCATATATTTT	CASRAGSGNTIYF
TRBV27	TRBJ2-1	NA	TRBD1	TGTGCCAGCAGTCCGGGACAGAATGAGCAGTTCTTC	CASSPGQNEQFF
TRBV7-9	TRBJ2-2	NA	NA	TGTGCCAGCAGCCATGGCAATATCGGGGAGCTGTTTTTT	CASSHGNIGELFF